The sequence of this T cell receptor (beta chain) was determined in a study of identical twins. This clonotype occurred a few times. TCRdb re-analysed the 5' RACE reads in MiXCR, keeping a single row per CDR3 protein. The data contain roughly 350,000 distinct CDR3 sequences, 12% of them singletons. Trimming cost V 1 base and J 3 bases, with 19 bases left between them. The germline gives CDR1 SGHVS, CDR2 FNYEAQ. CDR3 length: 17 residues. These records were also assigned to another study, of yellow fever vaccine responses in identical twins.

The sample was CD8+ T cells sorted from blood. The TCR sequence derives from a woman aged 18-29 years in good health. The chain combines TRBV7-6 with TRBJ2-7; unclear D gene. The CDR3 loop is CASSLEAESAPGYEQYF. CDR3 nucleotides: TGTGCCAGCAGCTTAGAGGCGGAATCAGCTCCAGGCTACGAGCAGTACTTC.